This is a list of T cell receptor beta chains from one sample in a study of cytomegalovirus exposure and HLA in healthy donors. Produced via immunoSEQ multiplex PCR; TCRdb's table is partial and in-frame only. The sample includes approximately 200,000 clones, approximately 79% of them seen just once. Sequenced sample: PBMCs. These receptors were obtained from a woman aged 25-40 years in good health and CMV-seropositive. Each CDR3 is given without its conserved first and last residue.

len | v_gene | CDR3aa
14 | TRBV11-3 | ASSSGEGLSYNEQF
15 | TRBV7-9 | ASSHGTLREGAYEQY
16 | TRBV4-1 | ASSQVKSGRMINEKLF
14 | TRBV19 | ATAGQGAKSNQPQH
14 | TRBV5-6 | ASSLGFGTRYNEQF
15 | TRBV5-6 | ASSYGLAGGSYNEQF
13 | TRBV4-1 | ASSQALTGIYGYT
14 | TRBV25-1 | ASSEWTGQAFGGYT
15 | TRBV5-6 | ASSQLERSAGGNEQF
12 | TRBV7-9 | ASSLSGKGNTIY
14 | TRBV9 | ASSARTSGGADTQY
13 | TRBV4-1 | ASRTLKGASTEAF
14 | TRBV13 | ASSSSGLGGYNEQF
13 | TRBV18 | ASSPQSNSNQPQH
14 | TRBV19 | ASSTSGTGNTDTQY
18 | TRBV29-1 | SVEARTSGRSRLAYNEQF
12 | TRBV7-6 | ASRQTDLNTEAF